Listed below are T cell receptor beta chains from one sample, sequenced in a study of cytomegalovirus exposure and HLA in healthy donors. The table came from immunoSEQ multiplex PCR; TCRdb's copy has only in-frame clones and leaves some out. The sample holds fewer than 200,000 clones, 65% to 85% seen once. The sample taken for sequencing was PBMCs. These receptors were obtained from a female donor in good health and CMV-seronegative. The CDR3 runs from the conserved cysteine through the conserved F or W. The D gene is left open where the match is weak. Size is stated for part of the rows, as once, few or many counts, or as a class when the clone is expanded.

d_gene,j_gene,v_gene,abundance,CDR3aa,CDR3nt
TRBD2,TRBJ2-3,TRBV4-3,-,CASSQELLISGTDTQYF,TGCGCCAGCAGCCAAGAACTTCTAATTAGCGGGACAGATACGCAGTATTTT
-,TRBJ1-2,TRBV7-8,-,CASSLGEGGYGYTF,TGTGCCAGCAGCTTAGGGGAGGGAGGATATGGCTACACCTTC
-,TRBJ2-7,TRBV7-2,-,CASSFLAEQYF,TGTGCCAGCAGCTTTTTGGCTGAGCAGTACTTC
-,TRBJ2-7,TRBV5-4,-,CASSLTGRQAEQYF,TGTGCCAGCAGCTTGACGGGTCGACAGGCCGAGCAGTACTTC
TRBD1,TRBJ2-1,TRBV7-9,-,CASGYRGNEQFF,TGTGCCAGCGGATACAGGGGCAATGAGCAGTTCTTC
TRBD1,TRBJ1-3,TRBV6-4,-,CAAPGTGLGNTIYF,TGTGCCGCCCCCGGGACAGGGCTTGGAAACACCATATATTTT
-,TRBJ2-1,TRBV2,-,CASTLMGAGEAYNEQFF,TGTGCCAGTACCTTAATGGGGGCTGGGGAAGCCTACAATGAGCAGTTCTTC
-,TRBJ2-1,TRBV6-5,-,CASSYSQGRYNEQFF,TGTGCCAGCAGTTACTCTCAGGGTCGGTACAATGAGCAGTTCTTC
-,TRBJ1-2,TRBV27,-,CASSLIHGRGFYGYTF,TGTGCCAGCAGTTTAATCCATGGCAGGGGATTCTATGGCTACACCTTC
-,TRBJ1-2,TRBV6-1,-,CASRGLQGNYGYTF,TGTGCCAGCAGGGGCCTGCAGGGAAACTATGGCTACACCTTC
TRBD2,TRBJ2-1,TRBV5-1,-,CASSLRSGRDEQFF,TGCGCCAGCAGCTTGAGGTCCGGGAGGGATGAGCAGTTCTTC
TRBD1,TRBJ1-2,TRBV4-3,-,CASSQYAGTEGDGYTF,TGCGCCAGCAGCCAGTACGCCGGGACAGAGGGTGATGGCTACACCTTC
TRBD1,TRBJ1-2,TRBV29-1,few,CSVVLGQGGGYTF,TGCAGCGTTGTACTGGGACAGGGAGGCGGCTACACCTTC
-,TRBJ2-1,TRBV4-2,-,CASSRSRDFYNEQFF,TGTGCCAGCAGCCGTTCCCGGGACTTTTACAATGAGCAGTTCTTC